This T cell receptor (beta chain) was observed in a study of cytomegalovirus exposure and HLA in healthy donors. General study points: The study labeled fewer than 200 TCR beta chains cytomegalovirus-associated.

The donors were members of the validation cohort comprising 120 subjects, separate from the roughly 680-subject first cohort. This clone was recorded only once. Its antigen remains unidentified. Germline V gene data show CDR1 as SGHDT and CDR2 as YYEEEE. V was shortened by 3 bases and J by 1 base, with 7 bases between the two germline ends. The CDR3 consists of 13 residues. Sequencing used immunoSEQ multiplex PCR; TCRdb keeps in-frame clones, though not all of them. Here the sample spans about 110,000 clones, about 94% being singletons. Sequenced: PBMCs. The J gene is TRBJ1-1, the V gene TRBV5-6, with D perhaps TRBD1 (5 bases). The sequence was collected from a woman between 18 and 29 years old in good health and CMV-seronegative. The CDR3 here is CASSWGGNTEAFF. In DNA form, the CDR3 reads TGTGCCAGCAGCTGGGGGGGGAACACTGAAGCTTTCTTT. Supplemented by reference TRBV5-6 and TRBJ1-1, the full variable domain reads DAGVTQSPTHLIKTRGQQVTLRCSPKSGHDTVSWYQQALGQGPQFIFQYYEEEERQRGNFPDRFSGHQFPNYSSELNVNALLLGDSALYLCASSWGGNTEAFFGQGTRLTVV.